A single sample gave rise to the 17 T cell receptor beta chains below, sequenced in a study of identical twins. From the 5' RACE reads, TCRdb called clonotypes with MiXCR, one entry per CDR3 protein. In the table there are 280,000 or so distinct CDR3 sequences, approximately 8.5% of which are singletons. Another study also made use of these data, one on yellow fever vaccine responses in identical twins.

Sequenced input: memory (CD45RO+) T cells sorted from blood. The receptors stem from a woman between 18 and 29 years old in good health.

The V and J genes are TRBV24-1 and TRBJ1-5; TRBD1 is a possible D gene (5 bases). The CDR3 is 16 residues long. V was cut by 7 bases and J by 7 bases, with 22 bases left in between. The germline V gene encodes CDR1 KGHDR and CDR2 SFDVKD. CDR3 amino acids: CATREIGGGPSQPQHF. The CDR3 bases are TGTGCCACCAGGGAGATTGGGGGGGGTCCGTCCCAGCCCCAGCATTTT.

This clonotype was observed a handful of times. This chain connects TRBV20-1 to TRBJ1-2; weak D call: TRBD1 (6 bases). CDR1 and CDR2 from the germline V gene are DFQATT and SNEGSKA (reference sequence). The CDR3 loop spans 17 amino acids. V dropped 3 bases and J dropped 7 bases, with 27 bases sitting between them. The CDR3 nucleotides read TGCAGTGCTAGGGCACCCGGGACAAACCTTGGGGTCGGTGGCTACACCTTC. It specifies CSARAPGTNLGVGGYTF.

The table lists this clonotype with a few counts. This sequence joins TRBV19 and TRBJ2-3; 9 bases fit TRBD1. The germline V gene has CDR1 LNHDA and CDR2 SQIVND (reference sequence). Trimming removed 5 bases from V and 0 bases from J; junction bases left unmatched: 6. The length of the CDR3 is 16 residues. The CDR3 DNA reads TGTGCCAGTAGTGTGGACAGGGGTTCTAGCACAGATACGCAGTATTTT. Its translation: CASSVDRGSSTDTQYF. Drawing the rest from reference TRBV19 and TRBJ2-3, the complete variable domain is DGGITQSPKYLFRKEGQNVTLSCEQNLNHDAMYWYRQDPGQGLRLIYYSQIVNDFQKGDIAEGYSVSREKKESFPLTVTSAQKNPTAFYLCASSVDRGSSTDTQYFGPGTRLTVL.

The chain combines TRBV2 with TRBJ2-3; 9 positions agree with TRBD1. V lost 8 bases, J lost 6 bases, and 3 bases stayed unmatched. Germline assignment: CDR1 SNHLY and CDR2 FYNNEI. This CDR3 is 12 amino acids long. This chain's CDR3 is CASHGQGDTQYF. CDR3 nucleotide sequence: TGTGCCAGCCATGGACAGGGGGATACGCAGTATTTT.

This clonotype was found a few times. The conserved phenylalanine or tryptophan normally closing the CDR3 is absent here, so this likely arose from a read error. The DNA is left out, because the CDR3 cannot be placed on it with certainty; the CDR3 is given as TCRdb lists it. The chain combines TRBV12-3 or TRBV12-4 with TRBJ2-3; TRBD2, the table's D call, was not compared with the DNA. Including both end residues, the CDR3 is 10 amino acids long. The CDR3 is CASSTRGSGR.

In its sample, this clonotype was seen a few times. V usage is TRBV7-9 and J usage is TRBJ1-2; no firm D call. Germline V CDR1 and CDR2: SEHNR, FQNEAQ (reference sequence). The CDR3 has 12 amino acids. V was shortened by 5 bases and J by 4 bases, with 8 bases between the two germline ends. CDR3 amino acids: CASSATFYGYTF. The CDR3 DNA sequence: TGTGCCAGCAGCGCTACATTCTATGGCTACACCTTC.

This chain links TRBV7-3 with TRBJ2-6; no definite D call. Germline V lookup: CDR1 SGHTA, CDR2 FQGTGA. This CDR3 contains 16 residues. Trimming removed 5 bases from V and 2 bases from J, with 13 bases in between. CDR3 sequence reads: CASSPTPAPGANVLTF. CDR3 sequence (DNA): TGTGCCAGCAGCCCGACTCCCGCCCCTGGGGCCAACGTCCTGACTTTC.

There are many counts of this clonotype. The rearrangement uses TRBV10-3 and TRBJ2-5; TRBD1 matches 7 bases. Germline V CDR1 and CDR2: ENHRY, SYGVKD. V shed 5 bases, J shed 4 bases, and the junction held 4 bases outside the gene matches. This CDR3 spans 13 amino acids. For the CDR3, the DNA is TGTGCCATCAGTACACAGGGGTCAGAGACCCAGTACTTC. Its translation: CAISTQGSETQYF.

V is TRBV6-2 or TRBV6-3 and J is TRBJ2-6, with D unresolved. Germline V lookup: CDR1 MNHEY, CDR2 SVGEGT. V was pared by 6 bases and J by 2 bases, with 8 bases between. This CDR3 contains 14 residues. CDR3 residues: CASSEVAGANVLTF. For the CDR3, the DNA is TGTGCCAGCAGCGAGGTGGCTGGGGCCAACGTCCTGACTTTC.

This clonotype has a count of ten or more. The chain combines TRBV5-8 with TRBJ2-7, with 8 bases that match TRBD2. After removal of 7 bases from V and 7 bases from J, the junction contained 10 bases not matched to a gene. The CDR3 is 13 residues long. Looked up from germline, CDR1 is SGHTS and CDR2 is YDEGEE. CDR3 region: CASSPRGGREQYV. CDR3 nucleotides: TGTGCCAGCTCCCCTCGGGGGGGCAGGGAGCAGTACGTC.

This clonotype came up a few times. J is TRBJ2-2 and V is TRBV20-1; 16 nucleotides align to TRBD2. J lost 4 bases, V lost 0 bases, and 8 bases had no gene match. CDR3 length: 19 residues. From germline, CDR1 is DFQATT and CDR2 SNEGSKA (reference sequence). In nucleotides, the CDR3 is TGCAGTGCTAGAGATTCCGGGACTAGCGGGGGGGCGGGCACCGGGGAGCTGTTTTTT. Amino acid sequence: CSARDSGTSGGAGTGELFF.

This chain links TRBV7-8 with TRBJ2-2, with D uncertain. Trimming shortened V by 5 bases and J by 3 bases, and 13 bases separated the two germline ends. The CDR3 covers 15 residues. The germline gives CDR1 SGHVS, CDR2 FQNEAQ. The chain's CDR3 is CASSMGYGDTGELFF. The CDR3 nucleotides read TGTGCCAGCAGCATGGGATATGGTGACACCGGGGAGCTGTTTTTT.

At least ten counts were recorded for this clonotype. The V and J genes are TRBV24-1 and TRBJ1-2; no reliable D call. V was trimmed by 1 base and J by 8 bases, leaving 13 bases between them. The CDR3 covers 14 residues. The germline V gene has CDR1 KGHDR and CDR2 SFDVKD. The CDR3 protein is CATSDFTREGGYTF. The CDR3 bases are TGTGCCACCAGTGATTTTACAAGGGAAGGGGGCTACACCTTC.

The table lists this clonotype with many counts. The chain is built from TRBV7-6 and TRBJ2-7; D may be TRBD1 or TRBD2 (5 bases each). The CDR3 extends over 15 amino acids. Deletions cut 3 bases from V and 4 bases from J, with 16 bases between. Per the germline V gene, CDR1 is SGHVS and CDR2 is FNYEAQ. CDR3 amino acids: CASSFYGGSTYEQYF. The DNA of the CDR3 is TGTGCCAGCAGCTTCTATGGGGGAAGTACATACGAGCAGTACTTC.

About this clonotype itself: Given the absence of the conserved phenylalanine or tryptophan at the CDR3 end, a read error is likely. The V call is TRBV5-1, the J call TRBJ2-4; TRBD1 aligns across 7 bases. The CDR3 has 15 amino acids. The germline V gene encodes CDR1 SGHRS and CDR2 YFSETQ. Germline trimming cut 4 bases from V and 7 bases from J; bases unmatched to any gene: 11. Here the CDR3 DNA reads TGCGCCAGCAGCCAAACGGGTACAGGGGTGAACATTCAGTACCTC. It codes for CASSQTGTGVNIQYL.

The chain is built from TRBV10-3 and TRBJ2-1; 14 bases are shared with TRBD2. This CDR3 is built from 15 residues. The junction had 6 bases not matched to a gene; V was cut back by 6 bases and J by 8 bases. The germline V gene has CDR1 ENHRY and CDR2 SYGVKD. The CDR3 DNA follows: TGTGCCATCAGGCGACTAGCGGGAGGGGGCTATGAGCAGTTCTTC. It specifies CAIRRLAGGGYEQFF.

Many counts were recorded for this clonotype. The chain carries TRBV20-1 and TRBJ1-1; D is possibly TRBD1 (5 bases). The CDR3 runs 14 residues. Trimming shortened V by 5 bases and J by 0 bases, and 13 bases separated the two germline ends. Germline values: CDR1 DFQATT, CDR2 SNEGSKA (reference sequence). The CDR3 protein is CSALRDGLNTEAFF. The CDR3 DNA reads TGCAGTGCTCTTAGGGACGGATTGAACACTGAAGCTTTCTTT.